Following are 22 T cell receptor beta chains from one sample sequenced in a study of cytomegalovirus exposure and HLA in healthy donors. PCR was performed using 60 Vbeta and 13 Jbeta primers. Clones were sequenced by immunoSEQ multiplex PCR, and TCRdb holds only the in-frame ones, with some missing. The table shows around 150,000 clones, with 66% occurring only once. The specimen sequenced was PBMCs. The receptors shown here come from an older woman in good health and CMV-seronegative.

V is TRBV19 and J is TRBJ2-3; 8 bases line up with TRBD1. Trimming removed 6 bases from V and 3 bases from J; junction bases left unmatched: 5. The germline V gene has CDR1 LNHDA and CDR2 SQIVND (reference sequence). This CDR3 is built from 14 residues. For the CDR3, the DNA is TGTGCCAGTAGAGACAGGGGAAGGACAGATACGCAGTATTTT. Encoded protein: CASRDRGRTDTQYF.

The chain employs TRBV7-3 and TRBJ2-3, with TRBD2 as a possible D gene (6 bases). The CDR3 has 14 amino acids. In germline, CDR1 is SGHTA, CDR2 FQGTGA. Trimming removed 4 bases from V and 2 bases from J, with 10 bases in between. CDR3 in amino acids: CASSWDSDTDTQYF. DNA for the CDR3: TGTGCCAGCAGCTGGGACTCTGACACAGATACGCAGTATTTT.

The CDR3 loop reads CASSQDRTGALGTQYF. In DNA, the CDR3 is TGCGCCAGCAGCCAAGACCGGACAGGGGCCCTAGGTACGCAGTATTTT. This chain connects TRBV4-1 to TRBJ2-3; TRBD1 aligns across 9 bases. The length of the CDR3 is 16 residues. V trimming: 0 bases; J trimming: 8 bases; junction bases outside the gene matches: 9. Germline V gene sequence: CDR1 MGHRA, CDR2 YSYEKL.

This chain links TRBV19 with TRBJ2-7; 10 nucleotides match TRBD1. Germline values: CDR1 LNHDA, CDR2 SQIVND (reference sequence). This CDR3 comprises 15 residues. After removal of 1 base from V and 6 bases from J, the junction contained 6 bases not matched to a gene. CDR3 bases: TGTGCCAGTAGTATAGGGGACAGGGGTTACAGCGAGCAGTACTTC. Translated: CASSIGDRGYSEQYF. The complete variable domain, with remaining parts taken from reference TRBV19 and TRBJ2-7, reads DGGITQSPKYLFRKEGQNVTLSCEQNLNHDAMYWYRQDPGQGLRLIYYSQIVNDFQKGDIAEGYSVSREKKESFPLTVTSAQKNPTAFYLCASSIGDRGYSEQYFGPGTRLTVT.

The CDR3 loop is CASGQPRGEQYF. The CDR3 DNA follows: TGTGCCAGTGGACAGCCAAGGGGCGAGCAGTACTTC. This chain uses TRBV25-1 with TRBJ2-7; TRBD1 might be the D (6 bases). Trimming left V 9 bases short and J 6 bases short, with 15 bases between. CDR1 and CDR2 (germline): MGHDK, SYGVNS. The CDR3 is made up of 12 amino acids.

The V gene is TRBV19, the J gene TRBJ1-2; TRBD1 matches at 8 bases. Germline values: CDR1 LNHDA, CDR2 SQIVND (reference sequence). V lost 4 bases and J lost 0; bases outside the gene matches: 1. The CDR3 runs to 14 residues. As DNA, the CDR3 is TGTGCCAGTAGTAGGACAGGGACTAACTATGGCTACACCTTC. Translation: CASSRTGTNYGYTF. The full variable domain, its missing parts supplied by reference TRBV19 and TRBJ1-2, is DGGITQSPKYLFRKEGQNVTLSCEQNLNHDAMYWYRQDPGQGLRLIYYSQIVNDFQKGDIAEGYSVSREKKESFPLTVTSAQKNPTAFYLCASSRTGTNYGYTFGSGTRLTVV.

This CDR3 reads CASSLAGTGNQGYTF. The CDR3 DNA reads as TGTGCCAGCAGCTTGGCAGGGACAGGGAATCAAGGCTACACCTTC. The J gene is TRBJ1-2, the V gene TRBV5-4; TRBD1 aligns across 9 bases. Germline V gene data show CDR1 as SGHNT and CDR2 as YYREEE (reference sequence). The CDR3 runs 15 residues. J was trimmed by 8 bases and V by 0 bases; bases with no gene match: 8.

V usage is TRBV12-2 and J usage is TRBJ2-3; the DNA was not compared with TRBD2, the D call given in the table. TRBV12-2 is marked as a pseudogene. The length of the CDR3 is 14 residues. The CDR3 region has the DNA TGTGCAAGTCGCCCCGGGGGGCCCACAGATACGCAGTATTTT. Its translation is CASRPGGPTDTQYF.

The rearrangement uses TRBV6-4 and TRBJ2-3; no firm D call. The CDR3 runs 13 residues. Trimming took off 0 bases at V and 9 bases at J, with 10 bases between the two ends. Per the germline V gene, CDR1 is MRHNA and CDR2 is SNTAGT. CDR3 DNA: TGTGCCAGCAGTGACTCGGGTGGAGCCACGCAGTATTTT. Protein: CASSDSGGATQYF.

This clone was counted only a few times. The CDR3 sequence: CASSVRDNEQFF. CDR3 DNA sequence: TGTGCCAGCAGCGTTCGGGACAATGAGCAGTTCTTC. The chain couples TRBV9 to TRBJ2-1; D gene ambiguous. Deletions cut 2 bases from V and 5 bases from J, with 5 bases between. The CDR3 sequence is 12 residues long. CDR1 and CDR2 (germline): SGDLS, YYNGEE.

V is TRBV11-2 and J is TRBJ1-5; no firm D call. CDR1 and CDR2 (germline): SGHAT, FQNNGV. V was trimmed by 5 bases and J by 3 bases, leaving 8 bases between them. The CDR3 length is 13 residues. The CDR3 loop reads CASSLGINQPQHF. The CDR3 DNA follows: TGTGCCAGCAGCCTGGGCATCAATCAGCCCCAGCATTTT.

Concerning this clone: The junction differs from germline at one of its ends, possibly a read error. The V gene is TRBV7-9, the J gene TRBJ2-1; 8 bases map to TRBD2. CDR1 and CDR2 from the germline V gene are SEHNR and FQNEAQ (reference sequence). The CDR3 is 16 amino acids. CDR3 bases: TGTTCCAGCAGGGATAGCGGGGTGAGCTCCTACAATGAGCAGTTCTTC. Its protein product is CSSRDSGVSSYNEQFF.

The V call is TRBV10-3, the J call TRBJ2-7; 8 bases fit TRBD1. J lost 6 bases, V lost 3 bases, and 10 bases had no gene match. CDR3 length equals 15 residues. CDR1 ENHRY and CDR2 SYGVKD come from the germline V gene. This chain's CDR3 is CAISERGPGGFEQYF. The CDR3 DNA is TGTGCCATCAGTGAAAGGGGTCCAGGGGGCTTCGAGCAGTACTTC.

V is TRBV19 and J is TRBJ1-1; 7 bases agree with TRBD1. The germline gives CDR1 LNHDA, CDR2 SQIVND (reference sequence). The trim removed 5 bases at V and 3 bases at J, leaving 6 bases unmatched. The CDR3 consists of 14 residues. The CDR3 loop is CASSLGTADTEAFF. The CDR3, as DNA: TGTGCCAGTAGTCTTGGGACAGCGGACACTGAAGCTTTCTTT.

The table lists this clone with a few counts. The chain carries TRBV6-5 and TRBJ2-5; 8 bases match TRBD2. The CDR3 has 16 residues. From germline, CDR1 is MNHEY and CDR2 SVGAGI. V lost 3 bases to trimming and J lost 5 bases; unmatched junction nucleotides: 11. This CDR3 is CASSYSGSGGLETQYF. The CDR3 nucleotides are TGTGCCAGCAGTTATTCCGGCAGCGGGGGTTTGGAGACCCAGTACTTC.

The rearrangement links TRBV9 to TRBJ1-2; 10 positions agree with TRBD1. V lost 4 bases to trimming and J lost 6 bases; unmatched junction nucleotides: 15. The germline V gene encodes CDR1 SGDLS and CDR2 YYNGEE. This CDR3 comprises 17 residues. The CDR3 is CASSTGIGTGEIHGYTF. The CDR3 DNA reads TGTGCCAGCAGCACGGGAATCGGGACAGGGGAAATCCATGGCTACACCTTC. The entire variable domain, with the rest obtained from reference TRBV9 and TRBJ1-2, is as follows: DSGVTQTPKHLITATGQRVTLRCSPRSGDLSVYWYQQSLDQGLQFLIQYYNGEERAKGNILERFSAQQFPDLHSELNLSSLELGDSALYFCASSTGIGTGEIHGYTFGSGTRLTVV.

This clone has only a few counts. The CDR3 loop reads CASSLASGGSYEQYF. The DNA of the CDR3 is TGCGCCAGCAGCTTGGCTAGCGGGGGGAGCTACGAGCAGTACTTC. The V and J genes are TRBV5-1 and TRBJ2-7, with 11 bases aligning to TRBD2. CDR3 length: 15 residues. Looked up from germline, CDR1 is SGHRS and CDR2 is YFSETQ. The V segment lost 0 bases and the J segment 3 bases; nucleotides outside the gene matches: 2.

V gene TRBV6-1 combines with J gene TRBJ2-1; unclear D gene. CDR1 and CDR2 (germline): MNHNS, SASEGT. The V end lost 2 bases, the J end lost 7 bases, and 3 bases lay between the germline ends. The CDR3 contains 11 residues. The CDR3 DNA follows: TGTGCCAGCAGTGAAATAAATGAGCAGTTCTTC. As protein: CASSEINEQFF.

This clone was seen a single time. This chain uses TRBV7-8 with TRBJ2-1, with D possibly TRBD2 on 5 matching bases. The germline CDR1 and CDR2 sequences are SGHVS and FQNEAQ. The V gene lost 5 bases and the J gene lost 6 bases, with 14 bases spanning the gap. The length of the CDR3 is 14 residues. In DNA, the CDR3 is TGTGCCAGCAGCGCGCGAGGGCCCCCCAATGAGCAGTTCTTC. Translating it yields CASSARGPPNEQFF.

CDR3 nucleotides: TGTGCCAGCAGCTTACTACAGGGCCGATTAAGTGCTGAAGCTTTCTTT. Amino acids: CASSLLQGRLSAEAFF. The chain recombines TRBV5-6 with TRBJ1-1, with TRBD1 as a possible D gene (6 bases). The germline V gene has CDR1 SGHDT and CDR2 YYEEEE. Trimming stripped 2 bases from V and 6 bases from J, with 20 bases between. The CDR3 sequence is 16 residues long. Variable domain in full (rest from reference TRBV5-6 and TRBJ1-1): DAGVTQSPTHLIKTRGQQVTLRCSPKSGHDTVSWYQQALGQGPQFIFQYYEEEERQRGNFPDRFSGHQFPNYSSELNVNALLLGDSALYLCASSLLQGRLSAEAFFGQGTRLTVV.

The chain recombines TRBV6-1 with TRBJ1-2; D not certain. The V end was cut by 4 bases, the J end by 8 bases, with 14 bases between. Looked up from germline, CDR1 is MNHNS and CDR2 is SASEGT. The CDR3 consists of 13 residues. The CDR3 DNA sequence: TGTGCCAGCAGTGGTAACAGTCTATGGGGCTACACCTTC. It codes for CASSGNSLWGYTF.

This clone was recorded once. The rearrangement uses TRBV5-4 and TRBJ1-4; 7 positions match TRBD1. Germline V gene lookup returns CDR1 SGHNT and CDR2 YYREEE (reference sequence). The J segment lost 5 bases and the V segment lost 4 bases, leaving 11 bases of the junction unmatched. This CDR3 is 16 amino acids long. The CDR3 region has the DNA TGTGCCAGCAGCGTGAACAGGGGAGCGTTGAATGAAAAACTGTTTTTT. This translates into CASSVNRGALNEKLFF.